The sequence of this T cell receptor beta chain was determined in a study of naive and memory T cell subsets. In its sample, this clonotype is medium-sized (0.01 to 0.1%). The antigen is not known. Germline-derived CDR1 and CDR2 are PRHDT and FYEKMQ (reference sequence). Trimming left V 4 bases short and J 0 bases short, with 10 bases between. The CDR3 runs to 16 residues. Reverse transcription of blood and skin TCR RNA was primed at alpha and beta constant regions. Amplification of ligated cDNA took four PCR rounds with SP2 and nested alpha and beta constant primers. TCRdb reprocessed the 5' RACE reads via MiXCR and lists one record per CDR3 protein. The data hold 20,000 to 25,000 distinct CDR3 sequences, with about 4% observed a single time. Overall study results and limits: Potentially, T cell activation and differentiation skew this RNA-based measurement.

Whole-blood samples were around 2.5 ml of peripheral blood from healthy adult volunteers. A UMI-containing oligonucleotide was joined by 3' ligation to the TCR cDNA template. The chain carries TRBV13 and TRBJ2-6; possibly TRBD1 for D (6 bases). The sequence derives from a male donor in good health. The CDR3 is CASSSDRFSGANVLTF. Written as DNA, the CDR3 is TGTGCCAGCAGCTCGGACAGATTCTCTGGGGCCAACGTCCTGACTTTC.